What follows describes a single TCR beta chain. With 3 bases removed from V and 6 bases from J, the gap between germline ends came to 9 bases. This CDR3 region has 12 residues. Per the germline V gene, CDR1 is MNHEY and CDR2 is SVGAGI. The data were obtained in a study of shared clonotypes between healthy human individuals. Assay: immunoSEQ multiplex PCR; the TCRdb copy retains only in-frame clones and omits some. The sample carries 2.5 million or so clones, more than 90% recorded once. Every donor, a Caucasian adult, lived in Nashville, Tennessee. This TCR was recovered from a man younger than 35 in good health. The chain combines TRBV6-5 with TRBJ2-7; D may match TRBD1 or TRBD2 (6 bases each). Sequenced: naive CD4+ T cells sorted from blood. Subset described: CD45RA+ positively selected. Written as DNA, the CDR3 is TGTGCCAGCAGTTATGGGGGGCTCGAGCAGTACTTC. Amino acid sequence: CASSYGGLEQYF.